The clone carrying this TCR beta chain occurred a few times. The sample is drawn from a study of blood T cell repertoires in COVID-19. TCRdb's table, derived via immunoSEQ multiplex PCR, lists solely in-frame clones and lacks some. The sample has about 130,000 clones; around 74% are singletons. Germline assignment: CDR1 MDHEN and CDR2 SYDVKM. J lost 5 bases, V lost 6 bases, and 8 bases had no gene match. The CDR3 sequence is 14 residues long. The sample was peripheral blood. This TCR derives from a man in his 60s with acute or convalescent COVID-19. The rearrangement uses TRBV28 and TRBJ1-2; TRBD1 agrees at 8 bases. As DNA, the CDR3 is TGTGCCAGCAGACCAGAGGGACAGGCGTATGGCTACACCTTC. This codes for CASRPEGQAYGYTF.